These T cell receptor beta chains were read from a single sample in a study of blood T cell repertoires in COVID-19. Sequenced by immunoSEQ multiplex PCR; TCRdb stores in-frame clones only, minus some. The sample includes 35,000 to 45,000 clones, roughly 90% of them seen just once. Sequencing input: peripheral blood. The receptor source for this set is a human donor in a cohort sampled during active COVID-19. CDR3s include the opening cysteine and the closing phenylalanine or tryptophan. A D gene is named only where the DNA matches it firmly. Expanded clones are given a class, and other clones once, few, many or no size at all.

j_gene,len,v_gene,abundance,d_gene,CDR3aa,CDR3nt
TRBJ1-1,13,TRBV11-3,.,TRBD1,CASSPTGATEAFF,TGTGCCAGCAGCCCGACAGGGGCCACTGAAGCTTTCTTT
TRBJ1-2,12,TRBV19,once,TRBD1,CASQQGAYGYTF,TGTGCCAGCCAACAGGGGGCCTATGGCTACACCTTC
TRBJ1-1,12,TRBV7-9,.,.,CASSFLGGEAFF,TGTGCCAGCAGCTTTTTGGGGGGTGAAGCTTTCTTT
TRBJ2-1,15,TRBV5-6,.,TRBD1,CASSWRGQGYNEQFF,TGTGCCAGCAGCTGGAGGGGACAGGGATACAATGAGCAGTTCTTC
TRBJ2-1,15,TRBV7-8,.,.,CASSLDRILYNEQFF,TGTGCCAGCAGCTTAGACAGGATCCTCTACAATGAGCAGTTCTTC
TRBJ1-5,13,TRBV19,.,.,CASSMQVNQPQHF,TGTGCCAGTAGTATGCAGGTTAATCAGCCCCAGCATTTT
TRBJ2-1,16,TRBV5-1,.,.,CASSLGQGYSYNEQFF,TGCGCCAGCAGCTTGGGGCAGGGTTACTCCTACAATGAGCAGTTCTTC
TRBJ1-5,15,TRBV10-3,few,.,CAISESPGGNQPQHF,TGTGCCATCAGTGAGTCTCCCGGGGGCAATCAGCCCCAGCATTTT
TRBJ2-5,13,TRBV19,once,.,CASKWAAGETQYF,TGTGCCAGTAAATGGGCAGCCGGCGAGACCCAGTACTTC
TRBJ1-1,15,TRBV7-2,.,TRBD1,CASSLEWGQGRRAFF,TGTGCCAGCAGCTTAGAGTGGGGACAGGGTAGGAGGGCTTTCTTT
TRBJ1-2,14,TRBV23-1,.,TRBD1,CASSQPRDRVGYTF,TGCGCCAGCAGTCAGCCCCGGGACAGGGTTGGCTACACCTTC
TRBJ1-2,11,TRBV12-3/TRBV12-4,.,.,CASRGHYGYTF,TGTGCCAGCAGAGGACATTATGGCTACACCTTC
TRBJ1-6,17,TRBV21-1,.,.,CASSKRNLDRGPGSLHF,TGTGCCAGCAGCAAAAGGAACTTGGACAGGGGCCCGGGGTCCCTCCACTTT
TRBJ1-1,14,TRBV5-1,once,.,CASSRDSKNTEAFF,TGCGCCAGCAGCCGCGACTCGAAGAACACTGAAGCTTTCTTT
TRBJ1-1,12,TRBV7-9,.,.,CASSPGGVEAFF,TGTGCCAGCAGCCCTGGGGGGGTTGAAGCTTTCTTT
TRBJ2-2,15,TRBV7-2,.,.,CASSLLGADTGELFF,TGTGCCAGCAGCTTACTGGGGGCGGACACCGGGGAGCTGTTTTTT
TRBJ1-1,16,TRBV30,.,.,CAWSVGFGGVSTEAFF,TGTGCCTGGAGTGTAGGATTCGGGGGAGTGAGCACTGAAGCTTTCTTT
TRBJ2-2,16,TRBV3-1/TRBV3-2,.,TRBD1,CASSPGTGGYTGELFF,TGTGCCAGCAGCCCTGGGACAGGGGGCTACACCGGGGAGCTGTTTTTT
TRBJ1-4,15,TRBV9,.,TRBD1,CASSPRGTTNEKLFF,TGTGCCAGCAGCCCCAGGGGGACAACTAATGAAAAACTGTTTTTT